This T cell receptor beta chain is from a study of T cell repertoires in cytomegalovirus infection (dated by TCRdb to between 2018 and 2021). Looking at the study overall: The peptide stimulations were aimed at well-studied HLA-B-restricted epitopes as well as recently identified HLA-C-restricted CMV epitopes, whose presentation resists viral immunomodulation. The HLA type of each donor mattered for the analysis, because public TCR beta signatures pointed to carriage of CMV infection along with the matching HLA type. The research as a whole found: The ex vivo response was dominated by HLA-C-restricted CMV-specific TCR beta clonotypes, which also provided the single most frequent clonotype in two of eight donors. Carriers of CMV infection plus the relevant HLA type were discriminated by the cumulative frequency of public TCR beta family members in the study cohort and in an independent roughly 320-donor cohort.

Sequenced using an Illumina HiSeq 1500. The public reads were run again by TCRdb, first through fastp at Q25 and then through MiXCR, and only productive beta chains were kept. Merged by CDR3 protein, the rows form single entries marked with the most common genes and DNA. The sample profile shows 110,000 or so distinct CDR3 sequences; 30% of them were found once. Jointly, the top ten make up more than 35% of the sample. CDR1 and CDR2 are read off the germline V gene as MGHRA and YSYEKL. The V end gives up 3 bases and the J end 10 bases, leaving 3 bases in the junction not matched to a gene. CDR3 length: 14 amino acids, cysteine to phenylalanine. Only CDR3 DNA is held: 42 bases, read in frame from base 1. This clonotype was counted a few times. Its antigen is unknown. One base away there is no much larger clone; base qualities are not given. In light of the paper, this sample's treatment or condition label describes: in vitro stimulation with specific CMV peptide epitopes to enrich CMV-specific T cells.

This receptor was identified in a human donor in good health (CMV status not recorded). Some clones in this sample may be carry-over from other donors' samples. The sequences come from CD8+ T cells from cultured PBMCs, collected from culture after CMV antigen stimulation. The V and J segments used are TRBV4-1 and TRBJ2-1, with 13 middle bases fitting TRBD2. The DNA is TGCGCCAGCAGCCAGGAGGGACTAGCGGGGGAGCAGTTCTTC. It codes for CASSQEGLAGEQFF.